This entry lists 18 T cell receptor beta chains sequenced from one sample in a study of cytomegalovirus exposure and HLA in healthy donors. 13 Jbeta primers and 60 Vbeta primers were used for the PCR. TCRdb's table, derived via immunoSEQ multiplex PCR, lists solely in-frame clones and lacks some. The data show around 99,000 clones, around 82% seen once. The specimen sequenced was PBMCs. The receptors were sampled from a man in his forties or fifties in good health and CMV-seronegative.

This clone has only one observation. The chain is built from TRBV10-1 and TRBJ2-7; perhaps TRBD2 as D (6 bases). Trimming cost V 2 bases and J 5 bases, with 13 bases left between them. The CDR3 sequence is 14 residues long. The germline V gene encodes CDR1 WNHNN and CDR2 SYGVQD (reference sequence). This chain's CDR3 is CASSEPREDHEQYF. CDR3 nucleotides: TGCGCCAGCAGTGAGCCCAGGGAGGACCACGAGCAGTACTTC.

V and J are TRBV2 and TRBJ1-2; possibly TRBD1 for D (6 bases). The V and J ends lost 8 bases and 7 bases respectively, with 14 bases between them. The germline CDR1 and CDR2 sequences are SNHLY and FYNNEI. This CDR3 comprises 12 residues. The CDR3 region has the DNA TGTGCCAGCGGAACAGGGCCTATTGGCTACACCTTC. Translation gives CASGTGPIGYTF.

The V call is TRBV2, the J call TRBJ2-3; a possible D gene is TRBD1 (5 bases). The V gene's germline CDR1 is SNHLY and CDR2 FYNNEI. V lost 4 bases and J 0 bases, leaving 11 bases between the germline ends. The CDR3 runs 15 residues. The CDR3 DNA is TGTGCCAGCAGTGCGTCAGGGATTAGCACAGATACGCAGTATTTT. Residues: CASSASGISTDTQYF.

V is TRBV19 and J is TRBJ2-1; D perhaps matches TRBD2 (6 bases). Trimming cost V 9 bases and J 16 bases, with 16 bases left between them. Germline CDR1 and CDR2: LNHDA and SQIVND (reference sequence). The CDR3 sequence is 10 residues long. CDR3 residues: CASAQREVFF. The CDR3, as DNA: TGTGCCAGCGCCCAAAGGGAGGTCTTCTTC.

V gene TRBV2 combines with J gene TRBJ2-1; TRBD2 matches at 10 bases. Germline lookup yields CDR1 SNHLY and CDR2 FYNNEI. This CDR3 has 14 residues. V dropped 2 bases and J dropped 13; count of bases not matched to a gene: 8. CDR3 in DNA: TGTGCCAGCAGTGAAACCCTAGCGGGAGTATCCCAGTTCTTC. It specifies CASSETLAGVSQFF.

The V call is TRBV30, the J call TRBJ2-5; tentative D call: TRBD2 (5 bases). The CDR3 totals 16 residues. The V end lost 4 bases, the J end lost 2 bases, and 20 bases lay between the germline ends. Germline values: CDR1 GTSNPN, CDR2 SVGIG (reference sequence). The CDR3 here is CAWTPAPARLQETQYF. In DNA, the CDR3 is TGTGCCTGGACCCCCGCCCCGGCCAGACTACAAGAGACCCAGTACTTC. The variable domain in full, completed from reference TRBV30 and TRBJ2-5, reads SQTIHQWPATLVQPVGSPLSLECTVEGTSNPNLYWYRQAAGRGLQLLFYSVGIGQISSEVPQNLSASRPQDRQFILSSKKLLLSDSGFYLCAWTPAPARLQETQYFGPGTRLLVL.

The chain has TRBV18 and TRBJ1-1; D is uncertain. CDR1 KGHSH and CDR2 LQKENI come from the germline V gene. CDR3 length equals 15 residues. The V end lost 3 bases, the J end lost 1 base, and 12 bases lay between the germline ends. The DNA of the CDR3 is TGTGCCAGCTCACCTGGAGTCCGAGAGAACACTGAAGCTTTCTTT. It translates to CASSPGVRENTEAFF.

The V and J genes are TRBV5-6 and TRBJ2-7; the match to TRBD1 covers 9 bases. The germline V gene has CDR1 SGHDT and CDR2 YYEEEE. The CDR3 is 12 amino acids. V lost 8 bases, J lost 3 bases, and 3 bases stayed unmatched. This chain's CDR3 is CASTGGRYEQYF. CDR3 DNA sequence: TGTGCCAGTACAGGGGGCCGCTACGAGCAGTACTTC.

For this clone: Different DNA sequences within this sample yield the same CDR3. The chain employs TRBV11-2 and TRBJ2-7; TRBD2 is a possible D gene (6 bases). This CDR3 has 15 residues. Trimming cost V 0 bases and J 4 bases, with 13 bases left between them. Germline assignment: CDR1 SGHAT and CDR2 FQNNGV. Written as DNA, the CDR3 is TGTGCCAGCAGCTTAGACAGGAGGGCGGCATACGAGCAGTACTTC. Protein: CASSLDRRAAYEQYF.

This clone has only a few counts. The rearrangement links TRBV2 to TRBJ1-5; 9 nucleotides match TRBD1. This CDR3 has 15 residues. With 5 bases clipped from V and 7 bases from J, the junction kept 9 bases outside the gene matches. In germline, CDR1 is SNHLY, CDR2 FYNNEI. In DNA, the CDR3 is TGTGCCAGCAGTCTTTGGACAGGGGACAACCAGCCCCAGCATTTT. Its protein is CASSLWTGDNQPQHF.

The rearrangement joins TRBV7-2 to TRBJ1-1; 7 nucleotides agree with TRBD1. The CDR3 sequence is 14 residues long. J was trimmed by 4 bases and V by 1 base; bases with no gene match: 3. The V gene's germline CDR1 is SGHTA and CDR2 FQGNSA. CDR3 sequence (DNA): TGTGCCAGCAGCTTAGAGGGGGCGGGCACTGAAGCTTTCTTT. It specifies CASSLEGAGTEAFF.

This chain joins TRBV19 and TRBJ1-1; the D gene is possibly TRBD1 (5 bases). V dropped 5 bases and J dropped 3 bases, with 16 bases sitting between them. Germline CDR1 is LNHDA and CDR2 is SQIVND (reference sequence). The CDR3 contains 15 residues. The CDR3 coding sequence is TGTGCCAGTAGTCCTTTCGGGGGGTTTGACACTGAAGCTTTCTTT. Protein product: CASSPFGGFDTEAFF.

This clone was counted only a few times. This chain joins TRBV29-1 and TRBJ1-2, with 9 positions matching TRBD1. V lost 7 bases and J lost 8; bases outside the gene matches: 8. Germline lookup yields CDR1 SQVTM and CDR2 ANQGSEA. There are 12 residues in the CDR3. The CDR3 region is CSATGTGIGYTF. The CDR3 coding sequence is TGCAGCGCTACCGGGACAGGGATCGGCTACACCTTC.

The chain employs TRBV5-1 and TRBJ2-3; the match to TRBD2 covers 12 bases. The V segment lost 0 bases and the J segment 6 bases; nucleotides outside the gene matches: 11. The CDR3 runs to 18 residues. CDR1 is SGHRS, CDR2 YFSETQ, per germline. The CDR3, as DNA: TGCGCCAGCAGCTTGGCCAGGACTAGCGGGGAGGTGGGTGATACGCAGTATTTT. Translating it yields CASSLARTSGEVGDTQYF.

This clone was counted once. The chain carries TRBV2 and TRBJ2-6; 12 bases are shared with TRBD2. The CDR3 has 17 amino acids. Trimming took 6 bases from V and 0 from J; bases not matched to a gene: 3. Germline assignment: CDR1 SNHLY and CDR2 FYNNEI. The CDR3 reads CASRETSGGSGANVLTF. The CDR3, as DNA: TGTGCCAGCAGGGAGACTAGCGGGGGCTCTGGGGCCAACGTCCTGACTTTC.

This clone was seen just once. The V call is TRBV5-4, the J call TRBJ2-1, with TRBD1 as a possible D gene (6 bases). The length of the CDR3 is 14 residues. Germline CDR1 and CDR2: SGHNT and YYREEE (reference sequence). Trimming removed 0 bases from V and 8 bases from J, with 12 bases in between. The CDR3 DNA reads as TGTGCCAGCAGCTTGGTAGGCCCAGGGGATGAGCAGTTCTTC. Its protein is CASSLVGPGDEQFF.

CDR3 in amino acids: CASIPSPILGARNEQFF. The DNA of the CDR3 is TGTGCCAGCATCCCTTCTCCGATTTTGGGGGCACGGAATGAGCAGTTCTTC. The chain couples TRBV28 to TRBJ2-1; tentatively, D is TRBD1 (6 bases). Trimming left V 7 bases short and J 7 bases short, with 26 bases between. CDR1 and CDR2 from the germline V gene are MDHEN and SYDVKM. This CDR3 contains 17 residues.

The chain carries TRBV5-4 and TRBJ1-1; TRBD1 agrees at 8 bases. The CDR3 covers 15 residues. J was trimmed by 1 base and V by 2 bases; bases with no gene match: 4. CDR1 SGHNT and CDR2 YYREEE come from the germline V gene (reference sequence). The CDR3, as DNA: TGTGCCAGCAGCTTAGACAGGGGAGGGAACACTGAAGCTTTCTTT. Translated: CASSLDRGGNTEAFF.